These T cell receptor beta chains were read from a single sample in a study of blood T cell repertoires in COVID-19. Profiled with immunoSEQ multiplex PCR; TCRdb holds only in-frame clones, not every one. The data contain a few hundred thousand clones, over 75% of them seen just once; the ten biggest clones take up 3%. Source material: PBMCs or T cells enriched from blood (not recorded which). These receptors were taken from a woman aged 25 to 39 who had recovered from COVID-19. Each CDR3 is given with its conserved first and last residue. The order of the fields is V gene, clone size, D gene, J gene, CDR3 protein, CDR3 DNA. D genes are given only for firm matches. A row's size may be missing; if present it is once, few, many or a size class.

TRBV9	-	TRBD1	TRBJ1-6	CASSAAGTGVWSPLHF	TGTGCCAGCAGCGCCGCTGGGACAGGGGTTTGGTCACCCCTCCACTTT
TRBV7-9	-	TRBD2	TRBJ2-5	CASSERGFLETQYF	TGTGCCAGCAGCGAGCGGGGGTTTTTGGAGACCCAGTACTTC
TRBV11-2	-	-	TRBJ1-5	CASSLGGTGSYQPQHF	TGTGCCAGCAGCTTAGGAGGGACTGGGAGCTATCAGCCCCAGCATTTT
TRBV20-1	-	-	TRBJ2-1	CSASGRNEQFF	TGCAGTGCTAGCGGTCGGAATGAGCAGTTCTTC
TRBV11-2	few	TRBD1	TRBJ2-7	CASSIDRGGYEQYF	TGTGCCAGCAGTATCGACAGGGGAGGCTACGAGCAGTACTTC
TRBV5-4	-	TRBD1	TRBJ1-2	CASSQGQVKANYGYTF	TGTGCCAGCAGCCAAGGACAGGTCAAAGCTAACTATGGCTACACCTTC
TRBV6-5	-	-	TRBJ1-2	CASSYSPRRGYTF	TGTGCCAGCAGTTACTCCCCCCGTCGGGGCTACACCTTC
TRBV6-5	few	TRBD1	TRBJ1-1	CASRQGDTEAFF	TGTGCCAGTCGACAGGGGGACACTGAAGCTTTCTTT
TRBV25-1	-	-	TRBJ2-1	CASTAGLVDEQFF	TGTGCCAGCACGGCAGGACTTGTCGATGAGCAGTTCTTC
TRBV7-6	-	TRBD1	TRBJ2-2	CASSYAGTETGELFF	TGTGCCAGCAGCTACGCCGGGACAGAAACCGGGGAGCTGTTTTTT
TRBV28	few	TRBD1	TRBJ2-7	CASSLPGGASYEQYF	TGTGCCAGCAGTTTACCAGGGGGCGCGTCCTACGAGCAGTACTTC
TRBV19	-	TRBD2	TRBJ2-2	CASSPRGAGETGELFF	TGTGCCAGTAGTCCCCGGGGAGCGGGAGAAACCGGGGAGCTGTTTTTT
TRBV6-4	-	-	TRBJ2-3	CASPQSSVHSTDTQYF	TGTGCCAGCCCCCAGTCCAGCGTTCATAGCACAGATACGCAGTATTTT
TRBV7-9	-	-	TRBJ1-1	CASSWALVSNTEAFF	TGTGCCAGCAGCTGGGCCTTGGTTTCGAACACTGAAGCTTTCTTT
TRBV12-5	-	TRBD1	TRBJ1-6	CASGLVQGWSSPLHF	TGTGCTAGTGGTTTGGTACAGGGGTGGTCTTCACCCCTCCACTTT
TRBV10-1	-	TRBD1	TRBJ1-3	CASSEGGQTGNTIYF	TGCGCCAGCAGTGAAGGGGGACAGACTGGAAACACCATATATTTT
TRBV29-1	-	-	TRBJ1-1	CSARSASGTEAFF	TGCAGCGCCCGTTCGGCCTCGGGCACTGAAGCTTTCTTT
TRBV19	-	-	TRBJ1-4	CASSQEGIADPNEKLFF	TGTGCCAGTAGCCAGGAGGGGATTGCTGACCCTAATGAAAAACTGTTTTTT
TRBV4-2	once	TRBD1	TRBJ1-2	CASSQVTGGQGHYGYTF	TGTGCCAGCAGCCAAGTAACTGGCGGACAGGGGCACTATGGCTACACCTTC
TRBV14	once	-	TRBJ2-7	CASSSFYEQYF	TGTGCCAGCAGCTCCTTCTACGAGCAGTACTTC
TRBV6-5	-	-	TRBJ2-1	CASSHNQGNEQFF	TGTGCCAGCAGCCATAACCAGGGAAATGAGCAGTTCTTC
TRBV29-1	once	-	TRBJ2-2	CSVEPANTGELFF	TGCAGCGTTGAACCAGCGAACACCGGGGAGCTGTTTTTT
TRBV7-8	-	-	TRBJ2-3	CASSSSREAPSTDTQYF	TGTGCCAGCAGCTCCTCAAGGGAGGCGCCTAGCACAGATACGCAGTATTTT
TRBV5-1	-	TRBD2	TRBJ2-1	CASRSGVEQFF	TGCGCCTCCCGAAGCGGGGTCGAGCAGTTCTTC
TRBV10-1	-	TRBD1	TRBJ2-2	CASSTGQGRSGELFF	TGCGCCAGCAGTACGGGACAGGGACGTTCCGGGGAGCTGTTTTTT
TRBV11-1	-	-	TRBJ2-1	CASKEPGLSDEQFF	TGTGCCAGCAAGGAACCAGGGTTGAGTGATGAGCAGTTCTTC
TRBV9	once	TRBD1	TRBJ2-2	CASSVEGQGGTGELFF	TGTGCCAGCAGCGTAGAGGGACAGGGGGGCACCGGGGAGCTGTTTTTT
TRBV4-2	-	-	TRBJ2-7	CASSPPGSAIEQYF	TGTGCCAGCAGCCCCCCAGGGTCTGCTATCGAGCAGTACTTC
TRBV5-6	-	-	TRBJ1-2	CASSHSSVYGYTF	TGTGCCAGCAGCCATTCTTCAGTCTATGGCTACACCTTC
TRBV6-4	-	TRBD1	TRBJ1-2	CASSPDRLSYYGYTF	TGTGCCAGCAGCCCGGACAGGCTCTCCTACTATGGCTACACCTTC
TRBV27	-	TRBD1	TRBJ1-3	CASSEQTGSGNTIYF	TGTGCCAGCAGTGAACAGACAGGGTCTGGAAACACCATATATTTT
TRBV4-1	once	-	TRBJ1-5	CASSQEVQAGGNQPQHF	TGCGCCAGCAGCCAAGAGGTCCAGGCGGGCGGCAATCAGCCCCAGCATTTT
TRBV7-6	-	-	TRBJ2-6	CASSLEHTGSGANVLTF	TGTGCCAGCAGCTTAGAACACACAGGGTCTGGGGCCAACGTCCTGACTTTC
TRBV7-8	-	-	TRBJ2-1	CASSRNTGWQFF	TGTGCCAGCAGCAGAAATACGGGGTGGCAGTTCTTC
TRBV5-5	-	TRBD1	TRBJ2-4	CASSPPGTVKNIQYF	TGTGCCAGCAGCCCCCCAGGGACAGTTAAAAACATTCAGTACTTC
TRBV9	-	-	TRBJ1-3	CASSVASSGNTIYF	TGTGCCAGCAGCGTAGCTAGCTCTGGAAACACCATATATTTT
TRBV29-1	-	-	TRBJ1-2	CSVAGHQNYGYTF	TGCAGCGTTGCGGGACACCAGAACTATGGCTACACCTTC
TRBV20-1	-	TRBD2	TRBJ2-3	CSASPPSGRAGTLDTQYF	TGCAGTGCTAGTCCCCCTAGCGGGAGGGCCGGAACTTTAGATACGCAGTATTTT
TRBV6-5	-	TRBD2	TRBJ2-7	CASFATSGRAYEQYF	TGTGCCAGCTTTGCGACTAGCGGGAGGGCCTACGAGCAGTACTTC
TRBV2	-	-	TRBJ2-7	CASLILYEQYF	TGTGCCAGTCTAATACTCTACGAGCAGTACTTC
TRBV2	-	TRBD2	TRBJ2-5	CASKGLAGGDGTQYF	TGTGCCAGCAAAGGGTTAGCGGGGGGAGATGGGACCCAGTACTTC
TRBV5-1	-	-	TRBJ2-7	CASSFNDREDEQYF	TGCGCCAGCAGCTTCAATGACAGGGAGGACGAGCAGTACTTC
TRBV12-3/TRBV12-4	-	-	TRBJ1-1	CASSLKGYTEAFF	TGTGCCAGCAGTTTAAAGGGGTACACTGAAGCTTTCTTT
TRBV9	-	-	TRBJ2-1	CASSAYPAGEQFF	TGTGCCAGCAGTGCTTACCCGGCGGGTGAGCAGTTCTTC
TRBV10-3	-	-	TRBJ1-2	CAISESEASAMNYTF	TGTGCCATCAGTGAGTCTGAGGCGTCCGCCATGAACTACACCTTC
TRBV19	-	TRBD1	TRBJ1-2	CASTPTGAGGYTF	TGTGCCAGTACCCCGACAGGGGCCGGTGGCTACACCTTC
TRBV2	-	-	TRBJ1-2	CASRQTNYGYTF	TGTGCCAGCCGACAGACAAACTATGGCTACACCTTC
TRBV28	-	-	TRBJ1-5	CASSFIDRQNQPQHF	TGTGCCAGCAGTTTTATAGACAGGCAGAATCAGCCCCAGCATTTT
TRBV6-5	-	-	TRBJ2-1	CASSPPGGTYNEQFF	TGTGCCAGCAGCCCCCCAGGGGGGACCTACAATGAGCAGTTCTTC
TRBV27	-	-	TRBJ1-1	CASRTGRTEAFF	TGTGCCAGCAGAACTGGGAGAACTGAAGCTTTCTTT
TRBV2	-	TRBD2	TRBJ2-1	CASSSLAGDNEQFF	TGTGCCAGCAGTTCACTAGCGGGGGACAATGAGCAGTTCTTC
TRBV30	-	TRBD1	TRBJ2-2	CAWSAGTGYTGELFF	TGTGCCTGGAGTGCCGGGACAGGGTACACCGGGGAGCTGTTTTTT
TRBV27	-	TRBD1	TRBJ2-7	CASSSYRGRYEQYF	TGTGCCAGCAGTTCGTACAGGGGTCGGTACGAGCAGTACTTC
TRBV4-1	-	TRBD2	TRBJ2-2	CASSRLPTGTSTGELFF	TGCGCCAGCAGCCGTCTCCCCACCGGGACTAGCACCGGGGAGCTGTTTTTT
TRBV15	-	TRBD1	TRBJ1-2	CATSRDKGQHYGYTF	TGTGCCACCAGCAGAGATAAGGGACAGCACTATGGCTACACCTTC